These T cell receptor beta chains were read from a single sample in a study of T-cell reconstitution after alpha-beta-depleted transplantation in children. TCRdb re-called the PCR reads with MiXCR, one entry per CDR3 protein. The repertoire holds nearly 550,000 distinct CDR3 sequences, with 15% to 20% as singletons. The specimen was PBMCs from the stem cell graft donor, collected from the stem cell graft. These receptors originate from a human donor who donated a stem cell graft to a child with acute lymphoblastic leukemia. Each CDR3 is given with its conserved first and last residue. D genes are given only for firm matches. Size tells how often a clone was seen (once, few, many) or the class of an expanded clone, and some rows leave it out.

-	TRBJ2-3	TRBV27	-	CASSSLAEDTQYF	TGTGCCAGCAGTTCCCTAGCAGAAGATACGCAGTATTTT
many	TRBJ2-5	TRBV6-5	-	CASSSRAGYQETQYF	TGTGCCAGCAGTTCCCGAGCTGGGTACCAAGAGACCCAGTACTTC
few	TRBJ2-7	TRBV29-1	-	CSVQIRTASYEQYF	TGCAGCGTGCAAATACGGACAGCCAGCTACGAGCAGTACTTC
-	TRBJ2-1	TRBV19	-	CASSISSTYYNEQFF	TGTGCCAGTAGTATTTCTAGCACTTACTACAATGAGCAGTTCTTC
few	TRBJ1-1	TRBV12-3/TRBV12-4	-	CASIDSLNTEAFF	TGTGCCAGCATCGACAGCCTCAACACTGAAGCTTTCTTT
-	TRBJ1-5	TRBV14	-	CASSQLGRGGLQPQHF	TGTGCCAGCAGCCAACTGGGCAGGGGCGGTCTTCAGCCCCAGCATTTT
-	TRBJ2-1	TRBV2	-	CASSNEGVTYNEQFF	TGTGCCAGCAGTAATGAGGGAGTGACCTACAATGAGCAGTTCTTC
-	TRBJ2-5	TRBV12-3/TRBV12-4	TRBD1	CASSSRQGEETQYF	TGTGCCAGCAGCTCTCGACAGGGGGAAGAGACCCAGTACTTC
few	TRBJ1-6	TRBV4-1	TRBD1	CASSQDPRTGWNSPLHF	TGCGCCAGCAGCCAAGACCCTCGGACAGGGTGGAACTCACCCCTCCACTTT
-	TRBJ1-2	TRBV4-1	-	CASSQDSVENYGYTF	TGCGCCAGCAGCCAAGATTCAGTGGAAAACTATGGCTACACCTTC
few	TRBJ1-4	TRBV6-1	TRBD1	CASSQASGTGVATNEKLFF	TGTGCCAGCAGTCAAGCCTCCGGGACAGGTGTTGCAACTAATGAAAAACTGTTTTTT
-	TRBJ1-2	TRBV12-3/TRBV12-4	-	CASSLSVEGYTF	TGTGCCAGCAGTTTATCTGTAGAGGGCTACACCTTC
few	TRBJ2-1	TRBV13	-	CASSNLQGFNEQFF	TGTGCCAGCAGCAACTTGCAGGGGTTCAATGAGCAGTTCTTC
-	TRBJ2-7	TRBV2	TRBD2	CASSELAGVYEQYF	TGTGCCAGCAGTGAACTAGCGGGAGTTTACGAGCAGTACTTC
-	TRBJ2-3	TRBV20-1	-	CSAREADTQYF	TGCAGTGCCAGGGAGGCAGATACGCAGTATTTT
few	TRBJ1-1	TRBV12-3/TRBV12-4	TRBD1	CASSLALAGGTEAFF	TGTGCCAGCAGTTTAGCCTTGGCAGGGGGCACTGAAGCTTTCTTT
few	TRBJ1-2	TRBV5-1	-	CASATTENYGYTF	TGCGCCAGCGCCACGACAGAAAACTATGGCTACACCTTC
few	TRBJ2-7	TRBV5-1	TRBD2	CASSPWGGTPYEQYF	TGCGCCAGCAGCCCTTGGGGGGGTACCCCCTACGAGCAGTACTTC
-	TRBJ1-2	TRBV7-8	TRBD1	CASSLERDRGFYGYTF	TGTGCCAGCAGCTTAGAGCGGGACAGGGGGTTTTATGGCTACACCTTC
few	TRBJ2-3	TRBV5-1	-	CASSLEWSGDTQYF	TGCGCCAGCAGCTTGGAGTGGTCGGGAGATACGCAGTATTTT
-	TRBJ2-7	TRBV18	-	CASSPGAPIGEQYF	TGTGCCAGCTCACCGGGGGCCCCGATAGGTGAGCAGTACTTC
few	TRBJ2-7	TRBV7-6	-	CASSSLYGGGLYEQYF	TGTGCCAGCAGCTCCCTCTATGGGGGAGGCCTCTACGAGCAGTACTTC
few	TRBJ2-1	TRBV25-1	TRBD2	CASRRTSGRAYNEQFF	TGTGCCAGCAGGAGGACTAGCGGGAGGGCGTACAATGAGCAGTTCTTC
-	TRBJ1-5	TRBV6-2/TRBV6-3	-	CASSSSGQSNQPQHF	TGTGCCAGCAGTTCCTCCGGACAGTCCAATCAGCCCCAGCATTTT
-	TRBJ1-1	TRBV5-1	-	CASSLGDSITEAFF	TGCGCCAGCAGCTTGGGTGACAGCATCACTGAAGCTTTCTTT
few	TRBJ1-1	TRBV5-1	-	CASSLTSGSSTEAFF	TGCGCCAGCAGTCTGACGTCCGGGAGCTCCACTGAAGCTTTCTTT
many	TRBJ2-5	TRBV20-1	TRBD2	CSARGGLAGGPRETQYF	TGCAGTGCTAGAGGCGGGCTAGCGGGAGGGCCGAGAGAGACCCAGTACTTC
many	TRBJ2-7	TRBV9	TRBD2	CASSVGSGSYEQYF	TGTGCCAGCAGCGTAGGAAGCGGGAGTTACGAGCAGTACTTC
-	TRBJ2-1	TRBV20-1	-	CSATRLGKTYNEQFF	TGCAGTGCGACCCGGCTCGGGAAGACCTACAATGAGCAGTTCTTC
few	TRBJ2-5	TRBV20-1	-	CSARGGPQTQYF	TGCAGTGCTAGGGGAGGCCCCCAGACCCAGTACTTC
few	TRBJ2-7	TRBV4-1	-	CASSQVNQGHYEQYF	TGCGCCAGCAGCCAAGTGAACCAGGGTCACTACGAGCAGTACTTC
-	TRBJ2-7	TRBV30	-	CAWSVRVGHLTYEQYF	TGTGCCTGGAGTGTACGGGTAGGGCACCTAACCTACGAGCAGTACTTC
-	TRBJ2-1	TRBV5-1	-	CASAPGPSYNEQFF	TGCGCCAGCGCTCCGGGACCCAGTTACAATGAGCAGTTCTTC